A selection of T cell receptor beta chains follows, all from one sample in a study of PD-1 blockade in classical Hodgkin lymphoma. Using immunoSEQ multiplex PCR, the repertoire was profiled, and TCRdb retains in-frame clones only, with some absent. The sample lists tens of thousands of clones; about 71% were seen once. Sample: peripheral blood mononuclear cells (PBMCs), taken at baseline. The receptors shown here come from a human donor with classical Hodgkin lymphoma. CDR3s include the opening cysteine and the closing phenylalanine or tryptophan. Each record gives: D gene, clone size, J gene, V gene, CDR3 protein, CDR3 DNA. The D gene is left open where the match is weak. Not every row has a clone size; where given, it reads once, few, many or a size class.

NA,NA,TRBJ1-1,TRBV28,CASSFRAKSNTEAFF,TGTGCCAGCAGTTTTAGGGCCAAGTCGAACACTGAAGCTTTCTTT
TRBD2,NA,TRBJ2-3,TRBV10-2,CASRGLAGVGDTQYF,TGCGCCAGCAGGGGACTAGCGGGGGTCGGAGATACGCAGTATTTT
NA,once,TRBJ2-3,TRBV28,CASRIPGNTDTQYF,TGTGCCAGCAGAATCCCGGGAAACACAGATACGCAGTATTTT
NA,NA,TRBJ2-5,TRBV18,CASSPRDFGAQYF,TGTGCCAGCTCCCCAAGGGACTTTGGGGCCCAGTACTTC
NA,NA,TRBJ1-2,TRBV5-4,CASSRDLYGYTF,TGTGCCAGCAGCCGGGACCTTTATGGCTACACCTTC
TRBD2,once,TRBJ2-1,TRBV19,CASSRPGGLAGVREQFF,TGTGCCAGTAGTAGACCGGGTGGACTAGCGGGAGTCCGGGAGCAGTTCTTC
NA,NA,TRBJ2-5,TRBV5-1,CASSLRFETQYF,TGCGCCAGCAGCTTGAGGTTTGAGACCCAGTACTTC
TRBD1,NA,TRBJ1-6,TRBV19,CASSIRGQDLGSPLHF,TGTGCCAGTAGTATTAGAGGACAGGACCTGGGTTCACCCCTCCACTTT
NA,NA,TRBJ1-6,TRBV19,CATHPRNNSPLHF,TGTGCCACCCACCCAAGAAATAATTCACCCCTCCACTTT
TRBD2,few,TRBJ2-2,TRBV9,CASSVAAGGLLAGELFF,TGTGCCAGCAGCGTAGCAGCGGGAGGGCTTTTGGCCGGGGAGCTGTTTTTT
NA,NA,TRBJ1-2,TRBV15,CATSSQELGKTRFQGYTF,TGTGCCACCAGCTCCCAAGAGTTAGGAAAAACCAGGTTTCAAGGCTACACCTTC
NA,NA,TRBJ1-1,TRBV28,CASLGRGMNTEAFF,TGTGCCAGCCTAGGGCGAGGAATGAACACTGAAGCTTTCTTT
TRBD2,NA,TRBJ2-1,TRBV4-1,CASSQVGLAGVNEQFF,TGCGCCAGCAGCCAAGTCGGACTAGCGGGAGTAAATGAGCAGTTCTTC
NA,large,TRBJ1-5,TRBV19,CASSLNSNQPQHF,TGTGCCAGTAGTTTGAATAGCAATCAGCCCCAGCATTTT
NA,NA,TRBJ1-2,TRBV7-6,CASSQDGRGPYGYTF,TGTGCCAGCAGCCAGGATGGCAGGGGACCCTATGGCTACACCTTC
TRBD1,NA,TRBJ1-1,TRBV28,CASMGQGVTEAFF,TGTGCCAGCATGGGGCAGGGGGTTACTGAAGCTTTCTTT
TRBD2,NA,TRBJ2-1,TRBV6-4,CASSSSGGGYEQFF,TGTGCCAGCAGTTCCAGCGGGGGCGGGTATGAGCAGTTCTTC
TRBD2,once,TRBJ2-1,TRBV9,CASSAPTSGRADEQFF,TGTGCCAGCAGCGCGCCGACTAGCGGGAGGGCGGATGAGCAGTTCTTC
NA,NA,TRBJ1-4,TRBV5-1,CASKKGLANEKLFF,TGCGCCAGCAAGAAGGGGTTGGCTAATGAAAAACTGTTTTTT
NA,few,TRBJ1-5,TRBV7-8,CASNTGGSNQPQHF,TGTGCCAGCAATACGGGGGGAAGCAATCAGCCCCAGCATTTT
NA,NA,TRBJ1-5,TRBV6-5,CASSYSRQFNQPQHF,TGTGCCAGCAGTTACTCCCGACAGTTTAATCAGCCCCAGCATTTT
TRBD2,NA,TRBJ2-3,TRBV6-4,CASSVLAGGQRDTQYF,TGTGCCAGCAGTGTCCTAGCGGGGGGGCAGAGAGATACGCAGTATTTT
TRBD1,NA,TRBJ2-1,TRBV28,CASSLLWDRSFNEQFF,TGTGCCAGCAGTTTATTATGGGACAGAAGTTTCAATGAGCAGTTCTTC
NA,NA,TRBJ1-2,TRBV6-1,CASSRDGANYGYTF,TGTGCCAGCAGCCGGGACGGAGCTAACTATGGCTACACCTTC
NA,once,TRBJ2-7,TRBV6-1,CASSEAVRMYEQYF,TGTGCCAGCAGTGAAGCGGTGCGGATGTACGAGCAGTACTTC
TRBD1,few,TRBJ1-6,TRBV5-1,CASSPGQGASGRLNSPLHF,TGCGCCAGCAGCCCTGGACAGGGGGCGTCCGGGAGACTAAATTCACCCCTCCACTTT
TRBD1,NA,TRBJ2-4,TRBV4-1,CASSLFAGTGGSQNIQYF,TGCGCCAGCAGCCTATTTGCCGGGACAGGGGGATCCCAAAACATTCAGTACTTC
NA,NA,TRBJ1-2,TRBV4-1,CASSQERLQGPDGYTF,TGCGCCAGCAGCCAAGAGCGACTACAGGGTCCAGATGGCTACACCTTC
TRBD1,NA,TRBJ1-2,TRBV19,CASSTLGTGNGYTF,TGTGCCAGTAGTACACTAGGGACAGGAAATGGCTACACCTTC
NA,few,TRBJ2-7,TRBV28,CASSPPVYEQYF,TGTGCCAGCAGTCCTCCCGTCTACGAGCAGTACTTC
NA,NA,TRBJ2-3,TRBV6-1,CASSDWAQGQYF,TGTGCCAGCAGTGATTGGGCCCAGGGTCAGTATTTT
NA,NA,TRBJ2-5,TRBV7-9,CASRYRGQETQYF,TGTGCCAGCAGATATAGGGGACAAGAGACCCAGTACTTC
NA,NA,TRBJ2-3,TRBV20-1,CSAVDDTQYF,TGCAGTGCCGTGGATGATACGCAGTATTTT
TRBD1,NA,TRBJ1-1,TRBV19,CASSIRGTGTEAFF,TGTGCCAGTAGTATCCGGGGGACAGGGACTGAAGCTTTCTTT
TRBD2,few,TRBJ2-1,TRBV6-1,CASSGLLTSGGARTNNEQFF,TGTGCCAGCAGTGGTCTTTTAACTAGCGGGGGGGCTAGGACCAACAATGAGCAGTTCTTC
NA,NA,TRBJ2-1,TRBV11-2,CASSLRGKRDNEQFF,TGTGCCAGCAGCTTACGAGGGAAAAGAGACAATGAGCAGTTCTTC
TRBD1,NA,TRBJ1-4,TRBV9,CASSARGQGIQKLFF,TGTGCCAGCAGCGCGAGGGGACAGGGCATACAAAAACTGTTTTTT
TRBD1,once,TRBJ1-4,TRBV27,CASSFRTGAGEKLFF,TGTGCCAGCAGTTTTCGGACAGGGGCGGGTGAAAAACTGTTTTTT
TRBD1,few,TRBJ1-5,TRBV27,CATQDRVGQPQHF,TGTGCCACCCAAGACAGGGTCGGACAGCCCCAGCATTTT
TRBD2,NA,TRBJ2-3,TRBV9,CASSVAGTSLSAQYF,TGTGCCAGCAGCGTAGCGGGGACTAGCCTTAGTGCGCAGTATTTT
NA,NA,TRBJ1-2,TRBV30,CGGISNYGYTF,TGTGGAGGCATCTCTAACTATGGCTACACCTTC
NA,NA,TRBJ2-7,TRBV18,CASSPRAGSSSYEQYF,TGTGCCAGCTCACCACGGGCAGGTTCGAGCTCCTACGAGCAGTACTTC
TRBD1,NA,TRBJ1-2,TRBV19,CASGPGQGFNYGYTF,TGTGCCAGTGGCCCGGGACAGGGTTTTAACTATGGCTACACCTTC
NA,NA,TRBJ1-2,TRBV5-8,CASSPGPNYGYTF,TGTGCCAGCAGCCCGGGGCCTAACTATGGCTACACCTTC
TRBD2,NA,TRBJ2-1,TRBV7-2,CASRGVGLAGLEQFF,TGTGCCAGCAGGGGGGTGGGACTAGCGGGCCTTGAGCAGTTCTTC
NA,NA,TRBJ1-3,TRBV6-5,CASKGSGLSGNTIYF,TGTGCCAGCAAAGGTTCAGGCCTCTCTGGAAACACCATATATTTT
NA,NA,TRBJ1-1,TRBV7-6,CASSPTGETRNTEAFF,TGTGCCAGCAGCCCCACGGGAGAGACAAGGAACACTGAAGCTTTCTTT
NA,few,TRBJ1-5,TRBV28,CASSLGDRYNQPQHF,TGTGCCAGCAGTTTAGGAGACAGATACAATCAGCCCCAGCATTTT
TRBD2,NA,TRBJ2-1,TRBV7-2,CASSLESSGSGDEQFF,TGTGCCAGCAGCTTAGAGAGTAGCGGGAGCGGCGATGAGCAGTTCTTC
NA,NA,TRBJ2-1,TRBV6-5,CASRPRKLVRNEQFF,TGTGCCAGCAGGCCTAGAAAGTTAGTCCGGAATGAGCAGTTCTTC
NA,NA,TRBJ2-1,TRBV7-9,CASSPVNEQFF,TGTGCCAGCAGCCCCGTCAATGAGCAGTTCTTC
NA,NA,TRBJ2-3,TRBV5-1,CASSPLRATDTQYF,TGCGCCAGCAGCCCCCTCAGGGCCACAGATACGCAGTATTTT
NA,NA,TRBJ2-1,TRBV14,CASSQDQRGALYNEQFF,TGTGCCAGCAGCCAAGATCAACGAGGCGCTCTTTACAATGAGCAGTTCTTC
NA,NA,TRBJ2-5,TRBV28,CASSLAPVATQYF,TGTGCCAGCAGCCTAGCGCCGGTTGCGACCCAGTACTTC
NA,NA,TRBJ1-2,TRBV10-2,CASSEGSYGYTF,TGCGCCAGCAGTGAGGGCAGCTATGGCTACACCTTC
TRBD1,NA,TRBJ2-3,TRBV28,CASSSILKVGQGPPDTQYF,TGTGCCAGCAGTTCTATTCTGAAAGTGGGACAGGGACCCCCAGATACGCAGTATTTT
TRBD2,NA,TRBJ2-1,TRBV7-3,CASSLAGGIYNEQFF,TGTGCCAGCAGCCTAGCGGGAGGGATCTACAATGAGCAGTTCTTC
TRBD2,NA,TRBJ2-5,TRBV29-1,CSIGTSETQETQYF,TGCAGCATCGGGACTAGCGAAACCCAAGAGACCCAGTACTTC
NA,few,TRBJ1-1,TRBV6-6,CASRQGDIQAFF,TGTGCCAGCAGACAAGGGGACATTCAAGCTTTCTTT
TRBD2,NA,TRBJ2-1,TRBV29-1,CSVIGLAENNEQFF,TGCAGCGTCATCGGACTAGCGGAAAACAATGAGCAGTTCTTC